This T cell receptor (beta chain) came from a study of shared clonotypes between healthy human individuals. General study findings and limits: A reduction in generation probabilities was seen for non-shared clonotypes relative to those shared by all four donors.

Method: immunoSEQ multiplex PCR; TCRdb's copy keeps in-frame clones and lacks some. The sample includes around 650,000 clones, around 96% of them seen just once. The CDR3 has 12 amino acids. Trimming removed 6 bases at V and 8 bases at J, with 13 bases between. CDR1 and CDR2 (germline): SEHNR, FQNEAQ (reference sequence). It was CD45RO-negative cells, positively selected for CCR7, that made up naive CD8 cells, with terminally differentiated effector memory CD45RA+ cells excluded. Each sample came from a Caucasian adult donor living in Nashville, Tennessee. A remark on this clone: Its antigen remains unknown.

The receptor comes from a woman aged 30 to 39 in good health. This chain uses TRBV7-9 with TRBJ2-5; no clear D. Sequenced input: naive CD8+ T cells sorted from blood. CDR3 nucleotide sequence: TGTGCCAGCAGACCCGGGCCCCTAACCCAGTACTTC. Translated, it gives CASRPGPLTQYF.